This TCR beta chain appears in the sequencing data of a study of blood T cell repertoires in COVID-19. Study in general: COVID-19 samples from acute and convalescent phases originated in the United States, Italy and Spain. In each case, the material was cDNA or gDNA derived from T cells, B-cell-depleted T cells, or PBMCs.

How the authors handled the data: Amplification from reference gene primers served as the basis for estimated nucleated cell counts. Sequencing used immunoSEQ multiplex PCR; TCRdb keeps in-frame clones, though not all of them. V and J calls and clone size follow that table, whereas D and trimming were derived from the DNA. The profile shows fewer than 120,000 clones, 75% to 85% of them singletons. J lost 6 bases, V lost 3 bases, and 1 base had no gene match. Per germline, CDR1 KGHDR and CDR2 SFDVKD. This CDR3 is 13 amino acids long. This clone came up once. The sequence was collected from a woman between 55 and 75 years old with acute or convalescent COVID-19. This chain joins TRBV24-1 and TRBJ2-1; 7 bases match TRBD2. Sample: peripheral blood. CDR3 in amino acids: CATSDPGGNEQFF. In nucleotides, the CDR3 is TGTGCCACCAGTGATCCGGGGGGCAATGAGCAGTTCTTC.